The source of this TCR beta chain is a study of shared clonotypes between healthy human individuals. Study-level information: In total, the donors were two women and a few men aged 18 to 49.

Broader study findings: Compared with memory subsets, naive subsets generally had larger estimated richness.

A word on this clone: The target antigen is unknown.

The CDR3 length is 19 residues. With V trimmed by 0 bases and J by 7 bases, 13 bases remained unmatched. The germline CDR1 and CDR2 sequences are SGHRS and YFSETQ. Execution of the assay was at deep level. Only in-frame clones appear in the TCRdb table, and some are missing; sequencing was by immunoSEQ multiplex PCR. The sample yields around 330,000 clones, roughly 70% seen once. In the CD4+ fraction, cells were divided into CD45RA+ naive and CD45RA-negative memory subsets. The source material was memory CD4+ T cells sorted from blood. Stated subset: CD45RA-negative fraction. J is TRBJ2-4 and V is TRBV5-1; 13 bases are a match to TRBD2. This sequence originates from a young man in good health. Written as DNA, the CDR3 is TGCGCCAGCAGCTTGGCCGGACTAGCGGGAGCGCGTTTAGACAACATTCAGTACTTC. Protein product: CASSLAGLAGARLDNIQYF.